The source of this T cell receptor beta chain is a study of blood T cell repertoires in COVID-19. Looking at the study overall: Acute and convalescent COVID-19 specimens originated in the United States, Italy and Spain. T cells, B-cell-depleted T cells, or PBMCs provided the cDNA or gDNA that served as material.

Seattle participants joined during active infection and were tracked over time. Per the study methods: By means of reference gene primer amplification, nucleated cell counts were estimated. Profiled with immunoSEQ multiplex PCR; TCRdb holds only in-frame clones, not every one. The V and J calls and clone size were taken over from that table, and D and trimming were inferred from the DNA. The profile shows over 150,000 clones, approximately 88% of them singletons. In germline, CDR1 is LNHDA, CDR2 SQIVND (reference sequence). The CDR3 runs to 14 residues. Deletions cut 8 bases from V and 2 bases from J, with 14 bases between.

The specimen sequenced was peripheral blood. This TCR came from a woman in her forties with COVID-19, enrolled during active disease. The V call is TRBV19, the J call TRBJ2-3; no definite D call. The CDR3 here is CASQDGPFTDTQYF. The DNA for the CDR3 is TGTGCCAGTCAGGATGGGCCCTTCACAGATACGCAGTATTTT.